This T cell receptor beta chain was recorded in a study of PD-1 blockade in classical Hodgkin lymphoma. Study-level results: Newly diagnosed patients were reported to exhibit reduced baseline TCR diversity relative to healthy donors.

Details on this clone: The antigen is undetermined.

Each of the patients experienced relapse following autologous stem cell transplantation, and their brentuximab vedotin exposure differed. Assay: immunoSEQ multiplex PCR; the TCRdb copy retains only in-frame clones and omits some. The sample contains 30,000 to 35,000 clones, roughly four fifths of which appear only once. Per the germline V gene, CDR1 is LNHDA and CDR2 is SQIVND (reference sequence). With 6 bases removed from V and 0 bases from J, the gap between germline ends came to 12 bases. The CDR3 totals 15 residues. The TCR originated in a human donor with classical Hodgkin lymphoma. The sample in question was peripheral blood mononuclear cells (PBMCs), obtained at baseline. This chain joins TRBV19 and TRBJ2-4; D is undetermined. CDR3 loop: CASSARELAKNIQYF. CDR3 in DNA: TGTGCCAGTAGCGCCCGAGAGTTAGCCAAAAACATTCAGTACTTC.